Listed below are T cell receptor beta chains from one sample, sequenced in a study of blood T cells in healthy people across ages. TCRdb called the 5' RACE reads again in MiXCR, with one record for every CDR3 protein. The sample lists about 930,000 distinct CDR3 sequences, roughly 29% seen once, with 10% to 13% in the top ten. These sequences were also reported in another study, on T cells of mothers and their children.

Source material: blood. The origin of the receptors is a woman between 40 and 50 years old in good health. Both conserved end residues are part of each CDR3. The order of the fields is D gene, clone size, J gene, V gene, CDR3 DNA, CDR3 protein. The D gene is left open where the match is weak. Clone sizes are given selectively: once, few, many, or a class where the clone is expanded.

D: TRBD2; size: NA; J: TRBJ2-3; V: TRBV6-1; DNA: TGTGCCACCACCTTAAGCGGGGGGGTCTCAGATACGCAGTATTTT; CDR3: CATTLSGGVSDTQYF
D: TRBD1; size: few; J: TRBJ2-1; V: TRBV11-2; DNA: TGTGCCAGCAGCCCCCGGGACAGGGCGTGGCTTGAGCAGTTCTTC; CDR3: CASSPRDRAWLEQFF
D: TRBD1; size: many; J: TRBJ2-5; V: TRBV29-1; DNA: TGCAGCGGAACAGGGGATTTGGAGACCCAGTACTTC; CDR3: CSGTGDLETQYF
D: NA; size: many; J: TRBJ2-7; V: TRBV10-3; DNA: TGTGCCATCAGTGATGAGACAGTGATAGTCGAGCAGTACTTC; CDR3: CAISDETVIVEQYF
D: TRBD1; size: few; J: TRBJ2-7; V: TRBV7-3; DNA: TGTGCCAGCAGCCGAGACAGGGCTAGCACCTACGAGCAGTACTTC; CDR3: CASSRDRASTYEQYF
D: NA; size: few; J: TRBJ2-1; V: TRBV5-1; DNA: TGCGCCAGCAAAGCGGCCACAGCCAACAATGGGCAGTTCTTC; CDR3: CASKAATANNGQFF
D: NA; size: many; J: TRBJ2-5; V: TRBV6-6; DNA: TGTGCCAGCAGTTACTCGGGGGGGCCGAGAGAGACCCAGTACTTC; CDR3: CASSYSGGPRETQYF
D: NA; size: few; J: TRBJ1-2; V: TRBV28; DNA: TGTGCCGGCAGTTTAGAAGGGTATGGCTACACCTTC; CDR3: CAGSLEGYGYTF
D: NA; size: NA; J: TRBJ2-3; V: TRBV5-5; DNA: TGTGCCAGCAGCCCAGGGGGGGCATGGAGCACAGATACGCAGTATTTT; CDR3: CASSPGGAWSTDTQYF
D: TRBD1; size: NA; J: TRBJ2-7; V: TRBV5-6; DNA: TGTGCCAGCAGCAAAGGACAGGGGTCTTCCTACGAGCAGTACTTC; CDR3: CASSKGQGSSYEQYF
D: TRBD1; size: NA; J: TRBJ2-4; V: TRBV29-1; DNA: TGCAGCGTTGACCTCGGACAGGGGGCGTCTGAGCAGTACTTC; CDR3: CSVDLGQGASEQYF
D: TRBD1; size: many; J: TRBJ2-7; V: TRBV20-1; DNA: TGCAGTGCTGGGGACAGGGGCTCCTACGAGCAGTACTTC; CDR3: CSAGDRGSYEQYF
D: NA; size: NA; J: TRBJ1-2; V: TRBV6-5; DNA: TGTGCCAGCAGTTACTCGAGGAGGGGGATTTTGGATTCGGATGGCTACACCTTC; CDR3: CASSYSRRGILDSDGYTF
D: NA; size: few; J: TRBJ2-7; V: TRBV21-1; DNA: TGTGCCAGCAGCAAACCCAGAAGGGAATCACAGGTGAGAGACTACGAGCAGTACTTC; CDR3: CASSKPRRESQVRDYEQYF
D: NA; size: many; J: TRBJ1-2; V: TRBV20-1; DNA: TGCAGTGCTAGCCCCCAGGATTCTAACTATGGCTACACCTTC; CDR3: CSASPQDSNYGYTF
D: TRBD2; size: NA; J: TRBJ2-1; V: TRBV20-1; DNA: TGCAGTGCTCCACGGACTAGCGGGAGGGCTGACAATGAGCAGTTCTTC; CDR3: CSAPRTSGRADNEQFF
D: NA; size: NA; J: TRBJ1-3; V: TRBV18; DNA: TGTGCCAGCTCACGCACGGACTCTGGAAACACCATATATTTT; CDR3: CASSRTDSGNTIYF
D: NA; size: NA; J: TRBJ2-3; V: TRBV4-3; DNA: TGCGCCAGCAGCCAGCGCCCTAGCACAGATGCGCAGTATTTT; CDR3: CASSQRPSTDAQYF
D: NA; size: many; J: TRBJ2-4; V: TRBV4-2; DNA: TGTGCCAGCAGCCAAGGACGCAGAGAAAACATTCAGTACTTC; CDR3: CASSQGRRENIQYF
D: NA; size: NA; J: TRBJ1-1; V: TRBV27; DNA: TGTGCCAGCAGTCTTGGACAACTTCAGGCTGAAGCTTTCTTT; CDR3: CASSLGQLQAEAFF
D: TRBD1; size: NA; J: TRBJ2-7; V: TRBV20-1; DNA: TGCGGTTTTGCCGGGACAGGGTATGGCGAGCAGTACTTC; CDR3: CGFAGTGYGEQYF
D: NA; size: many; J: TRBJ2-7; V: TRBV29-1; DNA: TGCAGCGTTGAAGACGCCGGGGCCTACGAGCAGTACTTC; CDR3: CSVEDAGAYEQYF
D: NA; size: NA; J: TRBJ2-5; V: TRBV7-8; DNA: TGTGCCAGCAGCAACCGCCGGGGCGGAGAGCAGTACTTC; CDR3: CASSNRRGGEQYF
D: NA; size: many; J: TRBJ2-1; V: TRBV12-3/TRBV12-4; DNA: TGTGCCAGCAGTTTAAGGAGGAACTACAATGAGCAGTTCTTC; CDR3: CASSLRRNYNEQFF
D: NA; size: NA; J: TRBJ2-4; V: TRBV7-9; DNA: TGTGCCAGCAGCTTAGAACCGTCCAGGGTCAAAAACATTCAGTACTTC; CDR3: CASSLEPSRVKNIQYF
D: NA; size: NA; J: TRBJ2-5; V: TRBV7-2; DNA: TGTGCCAGCAGCGCCGGGACAACACAAGAGACCCAGTACTTC; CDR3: CASSAGTTQETQYF
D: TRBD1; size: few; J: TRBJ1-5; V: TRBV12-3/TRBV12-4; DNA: TGTGCCAGCAGTTTAGAAGGGGGCATGAGCAATCAGCCCCAGCATTTT; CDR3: CASSLEGGMSNQPQHF